This entry is about one TCR beta chain. Trimming shortened V by 4 bases and J by 1 base, and 14 bases separated the two germline ends. The length of the CDR3 is 14 residues. Germline values: CDR1 GTSNPN, CDR2 SVGIG (reference sequence). This sample's time point: persistent/refractory GD, antithyroid drugs over 5 years with positive TRAb. The authors made the TCR library using RNA they extracted from PBMCs. These data are taken from a study of regulatory T cells in long-lasting Graves disease. CDR3-region Arm-PCR and iRepertoire HTBI primers produced the TCR beta libraries. TCRdb re-derived calls from the multiplex PCR reads in MiXCR, one entry per CDR3 protein. This sample has around 500,000 distinct CDR3 sequences, with around 20% found just once.

The sample was peripheral blood mononuclear cells (PBMCs), taken when the disease was refractory, from a patient treated with antithyroid drugs. The receptor was derived from a female donor with Graves disease. The V and J genes are TRBV30 and TRBJ2-7, with D tentatively TRBD2 (6 bases). The CDR3 nucleotides are TGTGCCTGGATGAAAGGAGGGGAGTCCTACGAGCAGTACTTC. Translated, it gives CAWMKGGESYEQYF.